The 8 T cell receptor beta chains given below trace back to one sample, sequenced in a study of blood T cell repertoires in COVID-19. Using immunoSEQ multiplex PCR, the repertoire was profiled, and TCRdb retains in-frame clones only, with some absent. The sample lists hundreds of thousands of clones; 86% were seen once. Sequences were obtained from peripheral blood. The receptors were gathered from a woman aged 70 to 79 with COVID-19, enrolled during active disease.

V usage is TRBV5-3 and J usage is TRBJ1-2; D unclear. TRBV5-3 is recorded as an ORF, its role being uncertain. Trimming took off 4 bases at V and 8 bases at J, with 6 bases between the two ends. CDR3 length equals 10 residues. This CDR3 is CARSLRGYTF. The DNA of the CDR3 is TGTGCCAGAAGCCTGAGAGGCTACACCTTC.

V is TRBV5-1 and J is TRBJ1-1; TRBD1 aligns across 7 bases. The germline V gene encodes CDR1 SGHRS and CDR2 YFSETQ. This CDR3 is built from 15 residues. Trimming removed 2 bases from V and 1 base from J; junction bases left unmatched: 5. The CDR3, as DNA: TGCGCCAGCAGCTTCACAGGGGCTACGAACACTGAAGCTTTCTTT. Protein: CASSFTGATNTEAFF. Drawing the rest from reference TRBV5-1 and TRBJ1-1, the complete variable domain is KAGVTQTPRYLIKTRGQQVTLSCSPISGHRSVSWYQQTPGQGLQFLFEYFSETQRNKGNFPGRFSGRQFSNSRSEMNVSTLELGDSALYLCASSFTGATNTEAFFGQGTRLTVV.

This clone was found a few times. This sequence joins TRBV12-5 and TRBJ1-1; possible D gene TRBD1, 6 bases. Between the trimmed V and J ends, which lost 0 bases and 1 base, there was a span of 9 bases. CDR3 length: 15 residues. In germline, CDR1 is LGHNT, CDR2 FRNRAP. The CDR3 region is CASGLVGGTNTEAFF. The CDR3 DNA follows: TGTGCTAGTGGTTTGGTTGGGGGCACGAACACTGAAGCTTTCTTT.

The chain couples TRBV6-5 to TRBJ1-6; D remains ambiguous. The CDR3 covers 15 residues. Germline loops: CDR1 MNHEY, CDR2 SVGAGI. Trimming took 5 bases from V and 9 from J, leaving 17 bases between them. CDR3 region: CASSPLSHAGSPLHF. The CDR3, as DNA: TGTGCCAGCAGTCCCCTAAGTCATGCCGGTTCACCCCTCCACTTT.

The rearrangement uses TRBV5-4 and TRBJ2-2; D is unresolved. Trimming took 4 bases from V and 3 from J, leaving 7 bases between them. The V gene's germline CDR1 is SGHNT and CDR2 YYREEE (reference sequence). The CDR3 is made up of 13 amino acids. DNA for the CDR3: TGTGCCAGCAGCAGACAATACACCGGGGAGCTGTTTTTT. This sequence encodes CASSRQYTGELFF.

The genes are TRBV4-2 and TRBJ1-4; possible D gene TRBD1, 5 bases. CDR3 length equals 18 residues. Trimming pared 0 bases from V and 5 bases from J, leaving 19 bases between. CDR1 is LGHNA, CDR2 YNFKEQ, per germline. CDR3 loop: CASSQDGLQTDLNEKLFF. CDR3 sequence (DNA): TGTGCCAGCAGCCAAGATGGGCTTCAGACAGACCTAAATGAAAAACTGTTTTTT.

CDR3 in amino acids: CSVTRDSEKLFF. DNA for the CDR3: TGCAGCGTTACGCGGGACAGTGAAAAACTGTTTTTT. The chain is built from TRBV29-1 and TRBJ1-4; TRBD1 aligns across 7 bases. Germline V gives CDR1 SQVTM, CDR2 ANQGSEA. The CDR3 runs to 12 residues. V dropped 5 bases and J dropped 7; count of bases not matched to a gene: 4. The whole variable domain, filled in from reference TRBV29-1 and TRBJ1-4, reads SAVISQKPSRDICQRGTSLTIQCQVDSQVTMMFWYRQQPGQSLTLIATANQGSEATYESGFVIDKFPISRPNLTFSTLTVSNMSPEDSSIYLCSVTRDSEKLFFGSGTQLSVL.

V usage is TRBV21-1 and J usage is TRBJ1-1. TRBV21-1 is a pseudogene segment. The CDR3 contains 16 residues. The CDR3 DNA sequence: TGTGCCAGCAGCAAAGACGGGGAGGGCGGGAACACTGAAGCTTTCTTT. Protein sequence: CASSKDGEGGNTEAFF.